Listed below are T cell receptor beta chains from one sample, sequenced in a study of shared clonotypes between healthy human individuals. Libraries were prepared by immunoSEQ multiplex PCR; TCRdb keeps only in-frame clonotypes and omits some of them. The sample carries a few million clones, nearly 97% recorded once. Material: naive CD4+ T cells sorted from blood. These receptors were obtained from a man between 18 and 35 years old in good health. The CDR3 runs from the conserved cysteine through the conserved F or W. Fields, in order: J gene, D gene, CDR3 length, V gene, CDR3 protein, CDR3 DNA. D genes are given only for firm matches.

j_gene: TRBJ1-3
d_gene: NA
len: 16
v_gene: TRBV19
CDR3aa: CASSIGPGLGGNTIYF
CDR3nt: TGTGCCAGTAGTATAGGACCGGGCCTAGGTGGAAACACCATATATTTT

j_gene: TRBJ2-2
d_gene: TRBD2
len: 17
v_gene: TRBV9
CDR3aa: CASSLPLGGANTGELFF
CDR3nt: TGTGCCAGCAGCCTCCCCCTGGGGGGGGCGAACACCGGGGAGCTGTTTTTT

j_gene: TRBJ2-3
d_gene: NA
len: 13
v_gene: TRBV7-2
CDR3aa: CASSPRGVDTQYF
CDR3nt: TGTGCCAGCAGCCCGAGGGGGGTAGATACGCAGTATTTT

j_gene: TRBJ1-6
d_gene: TRBD1
len: 13
v_gene: TRBV29-1
CDR3aa: CSASTGGNSPLHF
CDR3nt: TGCAGCGCTTCGACAGGGGGAAATTCACCCCTCCACTTT

j_gene: TRBJ1-6
d_gene: NA
len: 15
v_gene: TRBV19
CDR3aa: CASSIPARRDSPLHF
CDR3nt: TGTGCCAGTAGTATACCGGCGCGGCGTGATTCACCCCTCCACTTT

j_gene: TRBJ2-7
d_gene: TRBD2
len: 11
v_gene: TRBV10-3
CDR3aa: CAISDSGKQYF
CDR3nt: TGTGCCATCAGTGATAGCGGGAAGCAGTACTTC

j_gene: TRBJ2-7
d_gene: NA
len: 14
v_gene: TRBV7-2
CDR3aa: CASSLTGPTYEQYF
CDR3nt: TGTGCCAGCAGCTTAACAGGGCCCACCTACGAGCAGTACTTC

j_gene: TRBJ2-1
d_gene: TRBD2
len: 15
v_gene: TRBV11-2
CDR3aa: CASSLLAGTYNEQFF
CDR3nt: TGTGCCAGCAGCTTACTAGCGGGAACCTACAATGAGCAGTTCTTC

j_gene: TRBJ2-7
d_gene: NA
len: 14
v_gene: TRBV18
CDR3aa: CASSLRQDTYEQYF
CDR3nt: TGTGCCAGCTCGCTACGACAGGATACCTACGAGCAGTACTTC

j_gene: TRBJ2-2
d_gene: NA
len: 12
v_gene: TRBV9
CDR3aa: CASSVNTGELFF
CDR3nt: TGTGCCAGCAGCGTGAATACCGGGGAGCTGTTTTTT

j_gene: TRBJ2-2
d_gene: NA
len: 15
v_gene: TRBV5-4
CDR3aa: CASSPQGRFTGELFF
CDR3nt: TGTGCCAGCAGCCCGCAGGGTCGATTCACCGGGGAGCTGTTTTTT

j_gene: TRBJ1-1
d_gene: TRBD1
len: 15
v_gene: TRBV27
CDR3aa: CASRGWAGGEAEAFF
CDR3nt: TGTGCCAGTCGCGGCTGGGCAGGGGGAGAGGCTGAAGCTTTCTTT

j_gene: TRBJ2-1
d_gene: TRBD2
len: 15
v_gene: TRBV5-1
CDR3aa: CASSSIAGGPSEQFF
CDR3nt: TGCGCCAGCAGCTCCATAGCGGGAGGGCCCAGTGAGCAGTTCTTC

j_gene: TRBJ2-7
d_gene: TRBD2
len: 14
v_gene: TRBV19
CDR3aa: CASSIGGGVYEQYF
CDR3nt: TGTGCCAGTAGTATTGGGGGAGGGGTCTACGAGCAGTACTTC

j_gene: TRBJ2-1
d_gene: TRBD2
len: 16
v_gene: TRBV5-1
CDR3aa: CASSPNEAGGINEQFF
CDR3nt: TGCGCCAGCAGCCCGAATGAGGCGGGGGGTATTAATGAGCAGTTCTTC

j_gene: TRBJ2-5
d_gene: TRBD2
len: 15
v_gene: TRBV7-2
CDR3aa: CASSLVAGESETQYF
CDR3nt: TGTGCCAGCAGCTTAGTCGCGGGAGAGTCAGAGACCCAGTACTTC